Relative to its sample, the clone carrying this T cell receptor beta chain is large. Its target is unknown. This specimen belongs to a study of metastatic and nonmetastatic thyroid tumors. Whole-study context: Repertoire comparison spanned blood and tumor or nodule tissue of malignant and benign thyroid patients.

Findings of the study overall: It was reported that TCR beta diversity was significantly higher in malignant thyroid tumors than benign nodules, in blood and tumor.

Per the study methods: Clinicopathological groups differed in CDR3, with these differences serving to build a distant-metastasis classifier for papillary thyroid cancer. TCRdb ran MiXCR on the PCR reads. The V and J calls, along with clone size, are taken from TCRdb and not from the paper's own processing. The data hold 9,000 to 13,000 clones, with 26% observed a single time. V shed 5 bases, J shed 0 bases, and the junction held 4 bases outside the gene matches. The CDR3 contains 13 residues. Germline CDR1 reads DFQATT; CDR2 reads SNEGSKA (reference sequence). No patient received treatment before thyroid surgery.

The chain carries TRBV20-1 and TRBJ2-7; TRBD2 matches at 7 bases. This TCR came from a female donor with papillary thyroid cancer or a benign thyroid nodule (not recorded which). Some clones in this sample may be carry-over from other donors' samples. Specimen: tumor tissue. The DNA for the CDR3 is TGCAGTGCTCTCCGGGACTACTCCTACGAGCAGTACTTC. Translating it yields CSALRDYSYEQYF.